The clone carrying this T cell receptor beta chain has just a few counts. Its cognate antigen is unknown. This record comes from a study of T-cell memory formation after mild COVID-19. Broader study findings: Cross-reactive memory apparently joined, as some responding clones appeared in pre-infection memory. Contracting clones localized mainly to CM and EM when CD4+ and mainly to EMRA when CD8+. Day 15 to 85 contractors were CD4/CD8 balanced; later expanders leaned CD4+.

With constant-segment primers, 5'RACE yielded cDNA libraries of TCR alpha and TCR beta that carried sample barcodes and UMIs. TCRdb re-called the 5' RACE reads with MiXCR, one entry per CDR3 protein. The sample includes about 360,000 distinct CDR3 sequences, approximately 15% of them seen just once. V trimming: 4 bases; J trimming: 6 bases; junction bases outside the gene matches: 4. The CDR3 length is 13 residues. From germline, CDR1 is SNHLY and CDR2 FYNNEI. The gene calls are TRBV2 and TRBJ1-2; 8 nucleotides match TRBD1. This sequence originates from a man between 18 and 35 years old who had mild COVID-19 (a few samples of this study predate the infection). Cell type and time point are not known. What was sequenced was PBMCs or a T cell subset sorted from them (not recorded which). CDR3 nucleotide sequence: TGTGCCAGCAGTGGCCAGGGGGCTCATGGCTACACCTTC. It is translated as CASSGQGAHGYTF.